The 25 T cell receptor beta chains in this list originate from one sample, sequenced in a study of blood T cell repertoires in COVID-19. The repertoire was sequenced with immunoSEQ multiplex PCR; TCRdb's copy has only in-frame clones and lacks some. The data show about 26,000 clones, with over 70% seen just once and more than 13% held by the top ten. The sequencing sample was made of peripheral blood. The receptors stem from a man older than 75 with active or convalescent COVID-19.

The J gene is TRBJ1-2, the V gene TRBV11-2; 8 positions match TRBD1. Germline assignment: CDR1 SGHAT and CDR2 FQNNGV. The CDR3 has 13 amino acids. The V and J ends lost 5 bases and 8 bases, in that order; junction bases with no gene match: 7. The CDR3 region has the DNA TGTGCCAGCAGCCCAAGCAGGGGGCTGGGCTACACCTTC. Its protein is CASSPSRGLGYTF.

This clone was seen only a few times. CDR3 amino acids: CSVGGGPYQPQHF. CDR3 nucleotides: TGCAGCGTTGGGGGGGGACCTTATCAGCCCCAGCATTTT. The V and J genes are TRBV29-1 and TRBJ1-5, with a possible D match to TRBD1 (5 bases). Germline V lookup: CDR1 SQVTM, CDR2 ANQGSEA. V was trimmed by 4 bases and J by 5 bases, leaving 12 bases between them. The CDR3 totals 13 residues.

J is TRBJ1-2 and V is TRBV6-2 or TRBV6-3; a weak D match, TRBD1 (6 bases). The V gene lost 2 bases and the J gene lost 2 bases, with 15 bases spanning the gap. The CDR3 is 16 residues long. CDR1 is MNHEY and CDR2 is SVGEGT in the germline V gene. The CDR3 DNA reads TGTGCCAGCAGTTACAAGGGGCGAGGGGGAAACTATGGCTACACCTTC. It yields the protein CASSYKGRGGNYGYTF.

The CDR3 DNA is TGTGCCAGCAGGCAAGGGGGGGGCCTCTACGAGCAGTACTTC. Amino acid sequence: CASRQGGGLYEQYF. This sequence joins TRBV5-6 and TRBJ2-7; TRBD2 is a possible D gene (7 bases). CDR3 size: 14 residues. Deletions cut 5 bases from V and 3 bases from J, with 15 bases between. Germline lookup yields CDR1 SGHDT and CDR2 YYEEEE.

This rearrangement joins TRBV7-9 to TRBJ2-2, with D possibly matching TRBD1 (6 bases). V dropped 2 bases and J dropped 7 bases, with 20 bases sitting between them. The CDR3 runs to 17 residues. Germline CDR1 and CDR2: SEHNR and FQNEAQ (reference sequence). CDR3 residues: CASSLHGVQGKFGELFF. As DNA, the CDR3 is TGTGCCAGCAGCTTACACGGTGTTCAGGGGAAATTCGGGGAGCTGTTTTTT.

The rearrangement uses TRBV4-1 and TRBJ2-3; TRBD2 agrees at 10 bases. The CDR3 spans 18 residues. Germline lookup yields CDR1 MGHRA and CDR2 YSYEKL. J lost 1 base, V lost 4 bases, and 11 bases had no gene match. The CDR3: CASSLNPGLALGTDTQYF. The CDR3 DNA follows: TGCGCCAGCAGCCTCAACCCGGGACTAGCGTTGGGCACAGATACGCAGTATTTT.

In this sample, this clone turned up a few times. The J gene is TRBJ1-2, the V gene TRBV14; TRBD1 matches 8 bases. This CDR3 contains 13 residues. Germline V CDR1 and CDR2: SGHDN, FVKESK. The V segment lost 3 bases and the J segment 8 bases; nucleotides outside the gene matches: 5. CDR3 in amino acids: CASSHRQGNGYTF. CDR3 DNA: TGTGCCAGCAGCCACAGACAGGGGAACGGCTACACCTTC.

CDR3 loop: CASKGTGRSYEQYF. The CDR3 coding sequence is TGCGCCAGCAAGGGGACAGGCAGATCCTACGAGCAGTACTTC. The chain uses TRBV5-1 and TRBJ2-7; 8 nucleotides align to TRBD1. This CDR3 is 14 amino acids long. CDR1 and CDR2 (germline): SGHRS, YFSETQ. With 6 bases clipped from V and 1 base from J, the junction kept 6 bases outside the gene matches. Full variable domain (missing parts from reference TRBV5-1 and TRBJ2-7): KAGVTQTPRYLIKTRGQQVTLSCSPISGHRSVSWYQQTPGQGLQFLFEYFSETQRNKGNFPGRFSGRQFSNSRSEMNVSTLELGDSALYLCASKGTGRSYEQYFGPGTRLTVT.

The rearrangement links TRBV28 to TRBJ1-1; 7 bases map to TRBD1. The CDR3 sequence is 16 residues long. Germline loops: CDR1 MDHEN, CDR2 SYDVKM. The J segment lost 4 bases and the V segment lost 6 bases, leaving 14 bases of the junction unmatched. The CDR3 nucleotides read TGTGCCAGCAGCCGATTCGAATTGACAGGGATCACTGAAGCTTTCTTT. It translates to CASSRFELTGITEAFF.

The V gene is TRBV25-1, the J gene TRBJ2-4, with D possibly being TRBD2 (5 bases). V was trimmed by 3 bases and J by 0 bases, leaving 12 bases between them. The CDR3 spans 16 residues. Germline CDR1 MGHDK, CDR2 SYGVNS. The CDR3 DNA reads as TGTGCCAGCAGTGATTTTCGCGGGTTAGCCAAAAACATTCAGTACTTC. Residues: CASSDFRGLAKNIQYF.

This clone was seen more than once but under ten times. The rearrangement uses TRBV5-1 and TRBJ2-5, with D perhaps matching TRBD1 (6 bases). Trimming removed 4 bases at V and 5 bases at J, with 15 bases between. Looked up from germline, CDR1 is SGHRS and CDR2 is YFSETQ. The CDR3 contains 14 residues. The CDR3 spells CASSADSMGETQYF. The DNA for the CDR3 is TGCGCCAGCAGCGCGGACAGTATGGGGGAGACCCAGTACTTC.

The chain uses TRBV27 and TRBJ1-5; TRBD1 agrees at 9 bases. From germline, CDR1 is MNHEY and CDR2 SMNVEV (reference sequence). V was clipped by 6 bases and J by 2 bases; unmatched bases: 8. The CDR3 extends over 16 amino acids. The DNA of the CDR3 is TGTGCCAGCAGGGGACAGGGAGCTGTTCGCAATCAGCCCCAGCATTTT. Protein: CASRGQGAVRNQPQHF.

The chain carries TRBV6-2 or TRBV6-3 and TRBJ2-7; 7 nucleotides match TRBD2. Germline CDR1 MNHEY, CDR2 SVGEGT. The V gene end was trimmed by 0 bases and the J gene end by 4 bases; junction bases not matched to a gene: 12. The CDR3 loop spans 17 amino acids. The CDR3 nucleotides are TGTGCCAGCAGTTACTCTATAGGTCTAGCGGCCTTATACGAGCAGTACTTC. Translation: CASSYSIGLAALYEQYF.

This chain connects TRBV19 to TRBJ2-7, with a tentative D call TRBD1 (5 bases). The germline gives CDR1 LNHDA, CDR2 SQIVND (reference sequence). CDR3 length equals 14 residues. The ends were cut back, 4 bases at V and 3 bases at J, with 13 bases in the middle. Here the CDR3 DNA reads TGTGCCAGTAGTAGGGGCCTCTGGGGCTACGAGCAGTACTTC. It specifies CASSRGLWGYEQYF.

This rearrangement joins TRBV18 to TRBJ1-1; maybe TRBD1 (6 bases). Between the trimmed V and J ends, which lost 2 bases and 1 base, there was a span of 11 bases. Germline assignment: CDR1 KGHSH and CDR2 LQKENI. The CDR3 runs 15 residues. The CDR3: CASSPIGQPNTEAFF. DNA for the CDR3: TGTGCCAGCTCACCAATCGGACAGCCGAACACTGAAGCTTTCTTT. Full variable domain (outside the CDR3, taken from reference TRBV18 and TRBJ1-1): NAGVMQNPRHLVRRRGQEARLRCSPMKGHSHVYWYRQLPEEGLKFMVYLQKENIIDESGMPKERFSAEFPKEGPSILRIQQVVRGDSAAYFCASSPIGQPNTEAFFGQGTRLTVV.

V usage is TRBV4-3 and J usage is TRBJ2-1; 8 bases are a match to TRBD2. Germline V gives CDR1 LGHNA, CDR2 YSLEER. This CDR3 comprises 17 residues. V gave up 4 bases and J gave up 8 bases; unmatched junction bases: 16. The CDR3 coding sequence is TGCGCCAGCAGCCGCGGGGCGCTAGCGGGTGGGGGCGATGAGCAGTTCTTC. This codes for CASSRGALAGGGDEQFF.

This clone has a handful of counts. The V and J genes are TRBV11-2 and TRBJ1-5; D is uncertain. The V end lost 0 bases, the J end lost 8 bases, and 8 bases lay between the germline ends. Germline V gene data show CDR1 as SGHAT and CDR2 as FQNNGV. The CDR3 runs 13 residues. The CDR3 sequence is CASSLDALEPQHF. CDR3 in DNA: TGTGCCAGCAGCTTAGATGCGTTAGAGCCCCAGCATTTT.

The V and J genes are TRBV28 and TRBJ2-7; 9 positions match TRBD1. The CDR3 totals 14 residues. Germline V lookup: CDR1 MDHEN, CDR2 SYDVKM. Trimming took 7 bases from V and 5 from J; bases not matched to a gene: 9. CDR3 in amino acids: CASNGGTGTNEQYF. As DNA, the CDR3 is TGTGCCAGCAATGGCGGGACAGGGACCAACGAGCAGTACTTC.

This clone was seen a single time. The rearrangement joins TRBV7-6 to TRBJ1-2, with 7 bases that match TRBD1. The CDR3 contains 15 residues. Per the germline V gene, CDR1 is SGHVS and CDR2 is FNYEAQ. V trimming: 3 bases; J trimming: 4 bases; junction bases outside the gene matches: 8. The CDR3 region has the DNA TGTGCCAGCAGCTTGGCGGCCCCAGGGGGCTATGGCTACACCTTC. Encoded protein: CASSLAAPGGYGYTF.

The J gene is TRBJ2-2, the V gene TRBV29-1, with D maybe TRBD2 (5 bases). The CDR3 extends over 13 amino acids. The V end lost 7 bases, the J end lost 1 base, and 10 bases lay between the germline ends. Germline V gene sequence: CDR1 SQVTM, CDR2 ANQGSEA. The CDR3 DNA sequence: TGCAGCGCGGACGGGAAGAACACCGGGGAGCTGTTTTTT. Encoded protein: CSADGKNTGELFF.

The rearrangement uses TRBV5-6 and TRBJ2-1; 11 nucleotides agree with TRBD1. Germline V gene data show CDR1 as SGHDT and CDR2 as YYEEEE. V was clipped by 5 bases and J by 5 bases; unmatched bases: 0. CDR3 length: 13 amino acids. The CDR3 region is CASRDRGHNEQFF. DNA for the CDR3: TGTGCCAGCAGGGACAGGGGGCACAATGAGCAGTTCTTC.

V and J are TRBV11-2 and TRBJ2-5, with D possibly being TRBD2 (6 bases). The V gene lost 8 bases and the J gene lost 4 bases, with 20 bases spanning the gap. CDR1 SGHAT and CDR2 FQNNGV come from the germline V gene. The CDR3 totals 15 residues. The CDR3 protein is CASAAGTPKTETQYF. The CDR3 coding sequence is TGTGCCAGCGCGGCCGGGACTCCCAAAACAGAGACCCAGTACTTC.

The J gene is TRBJ1-1, the V gene TRBV27, with TRBD1 matching 7 bases. The CDR3 runs 16 residues. From germline, CDR1 is MNHEY and CDR2 SMNVEV (reference sequence). After removal of 2 bases from V and 4 bases from J, the junction contained 10 bases not matched to a gene. CDR3 sequence (DNA): TGTGCCAGCAGTTTACTCCCCCCCCAGGGGGGCACTGAAGCTTTCTTT. This encodes CASSLLPPQGGTEAFF.

This clone was seen a few times. The chain employs TRBV29-1 and TRBJ1-3; D gene uncertain. V lost 4 bases and J 2 bases, leaving 6 bases between the germline ends. The CDR3 spans 12 residues. Germline CDR1 reads SQVTM; CDR2 reads ANQGSEA. Written as DNA, the CDR3 is TGCAGCGTTGTGGGCACTGGAAACACCATATATTTT. This encodes CSVVGTGNTIYF.

The chain combines TRBV19 with TRBJ1-2, with 7 bases fitting TRBD1. This CDR3 is 13 amino acids long. Germline V gives CDR1 LNHDA, CDR2 SQIVND (reference sequence). With V trimmed by 3 bases and J by 7 bases, 5 bases remained unmatched. The CDR3 DNA reads TGTGCCAGTAGTATCTCGACAGGGATTGGCTACACCTTC. Protein product: CASSISTGIGYTF.